Detailed here is one TCR beta chain. Antigen: not known. This entry comes from a study of regulatory dendritic cells for organ transplantation. As for the study in general: Monocytes received vitamin D3 on days 0 and 4, IL-10 on day 4.

The data were produced by immunoSEQ multiplex PCR, yet TCRdb's version contains in-frame clones alone and is incomplete. This table has 7,700 or so clones, roughly 64% appearing once. The length of the CDR3 is 15 residues. Trimming at V came to 1 base and at J to 7 bases, leaving 7 bases not matched to a gene. Germline V gene data show CDR1 as SGHTA and CDR2 as FQGNSA. Sorted subsets were CFSE-labeled and cultured four to six days with allogeneic dendritic cells. Memory T cells were CD45RO+, naive were CD45RA+, sorted by FACS. The J gene is TRBJ2-5, the V gene TRBV7-2; 9 bases are a match to TRBD1. Input material: memory CD4+ T cells from blood cultured with dendritic cells. Noted subset: CD45RO+ memory T cells. The sequence derives from a human donor in good health. Here the CDR3 DNA reads TGTGCCAGCAGCTTAGACAGGGGGCCCCGGGGGACCCAGTACTTC. Translating gives CASSLDRGPRGTQYF.